This paragraph reports one T cell receptor (beta chain). The entry originates in a study of T cell responses to AZD1222 COVID-19 vaccine. Between the trimmed V and J ends, which lost 2 bases and 0 bases, there was a span of 10 bases. From germline, CDR1 is SGHVS and CDR2 FNYEAQ. The CDR3 has 15 amino acids. Method: immunoSEQ multiplex PCR; TCRdb's copy keeps in-frame clones and lacks some. The sample has approximately 130,000 clones, 89% seen once. This clonotype was sampled from an adult who received the AZD1222 COVID-19 vaccine. The chain employs TRBV7-6 and TRBJ1-2; D gene uncertain. The sequencing used peripheral blood, collected 28 days after the second AZD1222 dose. Here the CDR3 reads CASSLRAAANYGYTF. CDR3 coding DNA: TGTGCCAGCAGCTTACGTGCAGCCGCTAACTATGGCTACACCTTC.